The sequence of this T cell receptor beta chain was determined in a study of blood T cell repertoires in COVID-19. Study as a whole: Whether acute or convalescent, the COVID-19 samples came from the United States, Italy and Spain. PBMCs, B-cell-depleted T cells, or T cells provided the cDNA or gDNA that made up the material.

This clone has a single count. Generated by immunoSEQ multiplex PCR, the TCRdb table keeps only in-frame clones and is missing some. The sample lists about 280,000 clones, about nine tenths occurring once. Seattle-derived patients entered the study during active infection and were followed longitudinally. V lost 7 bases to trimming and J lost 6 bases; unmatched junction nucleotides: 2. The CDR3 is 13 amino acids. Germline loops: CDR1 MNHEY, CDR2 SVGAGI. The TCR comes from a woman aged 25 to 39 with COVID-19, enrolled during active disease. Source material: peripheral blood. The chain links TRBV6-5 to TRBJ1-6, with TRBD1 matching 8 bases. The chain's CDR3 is CASTTGGNSPLHF. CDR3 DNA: TGTGCCAGCACCACAGGGGGTAATTCACCCCTCCACTTT.